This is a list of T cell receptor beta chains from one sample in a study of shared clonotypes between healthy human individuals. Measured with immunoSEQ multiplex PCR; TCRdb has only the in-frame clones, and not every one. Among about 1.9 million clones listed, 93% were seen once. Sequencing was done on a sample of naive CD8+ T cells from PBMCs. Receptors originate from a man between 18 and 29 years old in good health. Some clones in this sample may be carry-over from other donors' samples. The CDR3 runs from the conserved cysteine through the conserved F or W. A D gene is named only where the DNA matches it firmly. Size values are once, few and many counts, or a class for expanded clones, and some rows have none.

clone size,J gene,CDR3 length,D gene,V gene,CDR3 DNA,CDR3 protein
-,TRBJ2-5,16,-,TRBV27,TGTGCCAGCAGTTCCAGGACATCCCTGAAACAAGAGACCCAGTACTTC,CASSSRTSLKQETQYF
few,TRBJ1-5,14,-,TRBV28,TGTGCCAGCAGAAGCAGGGCCCAAAATCAGCCCCAGCATTTT,CASRSRAQNQPQHF
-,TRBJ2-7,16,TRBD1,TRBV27,TGTGCCAGCAGCAGGGGCTCGGGGACAGGGACCTACGAGCAGTACTTC,CASSRGSGTGTYEQYF
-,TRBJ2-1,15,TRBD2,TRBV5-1,TGCGCCAGCAGCCCACTAGCGGGAGGGGGGAATGAGCAGTTCTTC,CASSPLAGGGNEQFF
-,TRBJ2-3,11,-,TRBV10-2,TGCGCCAGCAGTGTGGGGGATACGCAGTATTTT,CASSVGDTQYF
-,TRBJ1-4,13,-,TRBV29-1,TGCAGCGTTGAAGACAAAGATAATGAAAAACTGTTTTTT,CSVEDKDNEKLFF
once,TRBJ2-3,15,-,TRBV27,TGTGCCAGCAGTTTTATCCAGGGTGGGACAGATACGCAGTATTTT,CASSFIQGGTDTQYF
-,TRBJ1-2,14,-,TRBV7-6,TGTGCCAGCAGCTTGGGGAGGGGAAGGAATGGCTACACCTTC,CASSLGRGRNGYTF
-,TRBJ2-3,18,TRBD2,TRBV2,TGTGCCAGCAGTGATAATTACCGGCTAGCGGATCTCACAGATACGCAGTATTTT,CASSDNYRLADLTDTQYF
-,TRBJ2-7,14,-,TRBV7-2,TGTGCCAGCAGCTTAGTGGCTAGCGCCTACGAGCAGTACTTC,CASSLVASAYEQYF
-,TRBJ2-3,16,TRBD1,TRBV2,TGTGCCAGCCTGAAACGACAGGGGCCCAACACAGATACGCAGTATTTT,CASLKRQGPNTDTQYF
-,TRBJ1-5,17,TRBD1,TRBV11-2,TGTGCCAGCAGCTCCCAACGGGGACAGGGCTCCAATCAGCCCCAGCATTTT,CASSSQRGQGSNQPQHF
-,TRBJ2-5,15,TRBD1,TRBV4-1,TGCGCCAGCAGCCAAGATCTTGGACAGGGAGAGACCCAGTACTTC,CASSQDLGQGETQYF
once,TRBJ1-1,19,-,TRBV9,TGTGCCAGCAGCGAGGACCGGTACGATCAGGGACCCTTGAACACTGAAGCTTTCTTT,CASSEDRYDQGPLNTEAFF
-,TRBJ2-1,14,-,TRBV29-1,TGCAGCGCCGAGAGCGGAATGGGGGACAATGAGCAATTCTTC,CSAESGMGDNEQFF
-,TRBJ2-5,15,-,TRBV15,TGTGCCACCAGCCGGGGAGGACAGGCGGTTGAGACCCAGTACTTC,CATSRGGQAVETQYF
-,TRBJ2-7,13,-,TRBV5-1,TGCGCCAGCAGCGAAACTGGGGCCTACGAGCAGTACTTC,CASSETGAYEQYF
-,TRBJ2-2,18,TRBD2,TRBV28,TGTGCCAGCAGTTTCGTGGGACTAGCGGGAAGAAGGACCGGGGAGCTGTTTTTT,CASSFVGLAGRRTGELFF
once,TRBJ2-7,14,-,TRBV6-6,TGTGCCAGCAGTTACTCGGACGGGTACTACGAGCAGTACTTC,CASSYSDGYYEQYF
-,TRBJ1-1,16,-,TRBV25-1,TGTGCCAGCAGTGATTGGGGGACCGGGGGAGACACTGAAGCTTTCTTT,CASSDWGTGGDTEAFF
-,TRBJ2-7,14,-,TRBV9,TGTGCCAGCAGCGCGGGTGGGGTCACCTACGAGCAGTACTTC,CASSAGGVTYEQYF
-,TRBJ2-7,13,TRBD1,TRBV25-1,TGTGCCAGCGCACCACAGGGGTCCTACGAGCAGTACTTC,CASAPQGSYEQYF